Each of the 20 T cell receptor beta chains below was sequenced from the same sample in a study of vaccination effects on CD4 cells after COVID-19 (dated by TCRdb to between 2021 and 2022). The ViraFEST assay stimulated PBMC with viral peptide pools and then used TCR sequencing to identify antigen-specific CD4+ T cell clonotypes by expansion. After around 10 days of culture, CD4+ T cells were isolated with the EasySep CD4+ T cell isolation kit. Convalescent patients had PCR-confirmed SARS-CoV-2 infection between March and December 2020, before Alpha, Beta and Delta variants emerged in the United States. Their antigen targets remain unknown. Library preparation used the immunoSEQ multiplex PCR assay. TCRdb obtained this table from immuneACCESS and retained in-frame rearrangements with V and J assigned. These tables miss some clones; where compared with another copy, unresolved V genes account for less than half of the shortfall, and the remainder is unexplained. Counted in this sample were approximately 37,000 clones; around 73% of them appeared once. The top ten constitute about 35% of the sample.

The specimen was CD4+ T cells from PBMCs cultured with a peptide pool, collected before COVID-19 vaccination. These receptor sequences come from a human donor who had a prior SARS-CoV-2 infection.

The chain recombines TRBV4-3 with TRBJ2-1; 14 nucleotides agree with TRBD2. This CDR3 contains 17 residues. J gave up 3 bases and V 4 bases, and 5 bases lay outside the gene matches. CDR1 and CDR2 from the germline V gene are LGHNA and YSLEER. CDR3 nucleotides: TGCGCCAGCAGCCGGAGACTAGCGGGAGGGCACTACAATGAGCAGTTCTTC. This sequence encodes CASSRRLAGGHYNEQFF.

The V gene is TRBV7-2, the J gene TRBJ1-1, with TRBD1 identical over 8 bases. The CDR3 runs 15 residues. Germline-derived CDR1 and CDR2 are SGHTA and FQGNSA. The junction had 5 bases not matched to a gene; V was cut back by 5 bases and J by 0 bases. In DNA, the CDR3 is TGTGCCAGCAGCCCAAGGACAGGGTTGAACACTGAAGCTTTCTTT. Translated: CASSPRTGLNTEAFF.

V and J are TRBV7-2 and TRBJ2-3; D is unclear. Trimming pared 6 bases from V and 4 bases from J, leaving 8 bases between. The CDR3 runs to 12 residues. CDR1 SGHTA and CDR2 FQGNSA come from the germline V gene. Written as DNA, the CDR3 is TGTGCCAGCAGTCCGTACGCAGATACGCAGTATTTT. Amino acids: CASSPYADTQYF.

V usage is TRBV5-1 and J usage is TRBJ1-4, with unresolved D. Trimming pared 4 bases from V and 5 bases from J, leaving 9 bases between. CDR3 length: 13 residues. Germline assignment: CDR1 SGHRS and CDR2 YFSETQ. The CDR3 DNA is TGCGCCAGCAGCGCGGACCAGAATGAAAAACTGTTTTTT. Translating gives CASSADQNEKLFF.

The J gene is TRBJ2-3, the V gene TRBV11-2, with TRBD2 matching 8 bases. This CDR3 spans 11 amino acids. J lost 10 bases, V lost 5 bases, and 2 bases had no gene match. Per germline, CDR1 SGHAT and CDR2 FQNNGV. The CDR3 sequence is CASSPGGAQYF. The CDR3 bases are TGTGCCAGCAGCCCCGGGGGGGCGCAGTATTTT.

The rearrangement uses TRBV2 and TRBJ1-3, with 7 bases identical to TRBD1. Germline V lookup: CDR1 SNHLY, CDR2 FYNNEI. The CDR3 consists of 18 residues. The V segment lost 5 bases and the J segment 0 bases; nucleotides outside the gene matches: 13. As DNA, the CDR3 is TGTGCCAGCAGTCTCCTGACAGGGTGGGGAAACTCTGGAAACACCATATATTTT. It translates to CASSLLTGWGNSGNTIYF. Full variable domain (remainder filled in from reference TRBV2 and TRBJ1-3): EPEVTQTPSHQVTQMGQEVILRCVPISNHLYFYWYRQILGQKVEFLVSFYNNEISEKSEIFDDQFSVERPDGSNFTLKIRSTKLEDSAMYFCASSLLTGWGNSGNTIYFGEGSWLTVV.

The rearrangement uses TRBV11-1 and TRBJ2-1; TRBD1 matches at 8 bases. The CDR3 runs 15 residues. CDR1 is SGHAT and CDR2 is FQDESV in the germline V gene (reference sequence). The V segment lost 2 bases and the J segment 7 bases; nucleotides outside the gene matches: 7. CDR3 sequence: CASSLTGGNLNEQFF. In DNA form, the CDR3 reads TGTGCCAGCAGCTTAACAGGGGGAAACCTTAATGAGCAGTTCTTC.

The table lists this clone with a few counts. This chain joins TRBV2 and TRBJ2-7; tentatively, D is TRBD1 (5 bases). Germline V gives CDR1 SNHLY, CDR2 FYNNEI. This CDR3 has 12 amino acids. Trimming removed 7 bases from V and 12 bases from J, with 19 bases in between. The CDR3 reads CASKRRGILPYF. The CDR3 DNA reads TGTGCCAGCAAGAGAAGGGGAATTCTACCGTACTTC.

The V call is TRBV18, the J call TRBJ2-2, with unresolved D. Between the trimmed V and J ends, which lost 2 bases and 6 bases, there was a span of 4 bases. Germline V lookup: CDR1 KGHSH, CDR2 LQKENI. The CDR3 consists of 12 residues. The CDR3, as DNA: TGTGCCAGCTCACCAGAGGCCGGGGAGCTGTTTTTT. Translating gives CASSPEAGELFF.

About this clone itself: An end of the junction differs from the germline gene, which may be a read error. V is TRBV10-3 and J is TRBJ2-7; 7 positions agree with TRBD1. This CDR3 contains 12 residues. Germline loops: CDR1 ENHRY, CDR2 SYGVKD. CDR3 sequence reads: CAISERTGEEYF. The CDR3 nucleotides read TGTGCCATCAGTGAGCGGACAGGCGAGGAGTACTTC.

V usage is TRBV2 and J usage is TRBJ2-3; D is possibly TRBD2 (6 bases). The CDR3 extends over 16 amino acids. Germline CDR1 and CDR2: SNHLY and FYNNEI. The V gene lost 3 bases and the J gene lost 5 bases, with 18 bases spanning the gap. The CDR3 DNA reads TGTGCCAGCAGTGATTGGCGGGGAGATAATGGAGATACGCAGTATTTT. Translating it yields CASSDWRGDNGDTQYF. Complete variable domain (other parts from reference TRBV2 and TRBJ2-3): EPEVTQTPSHQVTQMGQEVILRCVPISNHLYFYWYRQILGQKVEFLVSFYNNEISEKSEIFDDQFSVERPDGSNFTLKIRSTKLEDSAMYFCASSDWRGDNGDTQYFGPGTRLTVL.

The J gene is TRBJ2-3, the V gene TRBV7-2; D possibly uses TRBD1 or TRBD2 (6 bases each). Looked up from germline, CDR1 is SGHTA and CDR2 is FQGNSA. The CDR3 is made up of 18 amino acids. Trimming shortened V by 6 bases and J by 2 bases, and 24 bases separated the two germline ends. The CDR3 coding sequence is TGTGCCAGCAGAGATGAGTTCGGGCCGGGGGCCTCCACAGATACGCAGTATTTT. Amino acids: CASRDEFGPGASTDTQYF.

This chain connects TRBV25-1 to TRBJ2-7; 8 nucleotides agree with TRBD1. V shed 4 bases and J 1 base; nucleotides not matched to a gene: 9. CDR1 and CDR2 from the germline V gene are MGHDK and SYGVNS. The CDR3 loop spans 16 amino acids. The CDR3 sequence: CASSGVPGQASYEQYF. CDR3 bases: TGTGCCAGCAGTGGAGTACCGGGACAGGCTTCCTACGAGCAGTACTTC.

The rearrangement joins TRBV2 to TRBJ1-2; D might be TRBD1 (6 bases). Trimming pared 7 bases from V and 6 bases from J, leaving 15 bases between. The CDR3 has 13 residues. Germline V gene sequence: CDR1 SNHLY, CDR2 FYNNEI. CDR3 residues: CASTGRGGNGYTF. Written as DNA, the CDR3 is TGTGCCAGCACGGGCAGGGGAGGAAATGGCTACACCTTC.

The chain uses TRBV4-2 and TRBJ1-6, with 7 bases that match TRBD1. The CDR3 is made up of 16 amino acids. Germline CDR1 is LGHNA and CDR2 is YNFKEQ. V shed 2 bases and J 6 bases; nucleotides not matched to a gene: 7. CDR3 region: CASSQPGTDLNSPLHF. As DNA, the CDR3 is TGTGCCAGCAGCCAACCAGGGACAGATCTTAATTCACCCCTCCACTTT.

This sequence joins TRBV12-3 or TRBV12-4 and TRBJ1-1; no definite D call. CDR3 length: 12 amino acids. V was pared by 6 bases and J by 1 base, with 6 bases between. The CDR3 region is CASSPRNTEAFF. CDR3 in DNA: TGTGCCAGCAGCCCCCGGAACACTGAAGCTTTCTTT.

V and J are TRBV7-9 and TRBJ2-5; 7 bases are shared with TRBD1. The CDR3 spans 13 residues. Germline-derived CDR1 and CDR2 are SEHNR and FQNEAQ (reference sequence). With 5 bases clipped from V and 5 bases from J, the junction kept 5 bases outside the gene matches. CDR3 nucleotide sequence: TGTGCCAGCAGCATACAGGGGTTTGAGACCCAGTACTTC. This translates into CASSIQGFETQYF.

The chain's CDR3 is CACRTRWDNSPLHF. The CDR3 DNA follows: TGTGCCTGTCGGACACGGTGGGATAATTCACCCCTCCACTTT. The chain employs TRBV30 and TRBJ1-6; maybe TRBD1 (5 bases). Germline CDR1 is GTSNPN and CDR2 is SVGIG (reference sequence). V was cut by 6 bases and J by 5 bases, with 14 bases left in between. The CDR3 is made up of 14 amino acids. Combining the CDR3 with reference TRBV30 and TRBJ1-6 gives the whole variable domain SQTIHQWPATLVQPVGSPLSLECTVEGTSNPNLYWYRQAAGRGLQLLFYSVGIGQISSEVPQNLSASRPQDRQFILSSKKLLLSDSGFYLCACRTRWDNSPLHFGNGTRLTVT.

The table lists this clone with a few counts. The V call is TRBV5-1, the J call TRBJ2-7; the D gene is possibly TRBD1 (6 bases). Germline loops: CDR1 SGHRS, CDR2 YFSETQ. This CDR3 comprises 15 residues. V shed 4 bases and J shed 4 bases, with 18 bases lying between them. The chain's CDR3 is CASSEQGTSVYEQYF. CDR3 nucleotides: TGCGCCAGCAGCGAACAGGGTACCTCCGTTTACGAGCAGTACTTC.

V gene TRBV5-8 combines with J gene TRBJ1-3, with D possibly TRBD1 on 6 matching bases. The CDR3 has 16 amino acids. The V gene lost 6 bases and the J gene lost 0 bases, with 16 bases spanning the gap. Germline loops: CDR1 SGHTS, CDR2 YDEGEE. The CDR3 is CASILLRGSSGNTIYF. DNA for the CDR3: TGTGCCAGCATCCTACTTAGGGGGAGCTCTGGAAACACCATATATTTT.